The clone carrying this T cell receptor beta chain was seen only a few times. This sample stems from a study of blood T cell repertoires in COVID-19. Study context: Collection of acute and convalescent COVID-19 samples took place in the United States, Italy and Spain. Sample material is recorded as cDNA or gDNA derived from T cells, B-cell-depleted T cells, or PBMCs.

CDR1 is SGHTA and CDR2 is FQGNSA in the germline V gene. V was cut by 5 bases and J by 4 bases, with 11 bases left in between. The CDR3 spans 13 residues. Original methodology: Cell counts per sample came from amplifying reference gene primers. Data came from immunoSEQ multiplex PCR; TCRdb stores just in-frame clones and leaves some out. V and J calls and clone size are given by that table; D and trimming were obtained from the DNA. Of some 150,000 clones detected, 84% appear once; the ten largest clones hold 35% to 40%. The TCR sequence derives from a human donor in a cohort sampled during active COVID-19. Sequencing input: peripheral blood. V usage is TRBV7-2 and J usage is TRBJ1-2, with a possible D match to TRBD1 (6 bases). The CDR3 here is CASSARQVYGYTF. DNA for the CDR3: TGTGCCAGCAGCGCCCGACAGGTCTATGGCTACACCTTC. Supplemented by reference TRBV7-2 and TRBJ1-2, the full variable domain reads GAGVSQSPSNKVTEKGKDVELRCDPISGHTALYWYRQSLGQGLEFLIYFQGNSAPDKSGLPSDRFSAERTGGSVSTLTIQRTQQEDSAVYLCASSARQVYGYTFGSGTRLTVV.